These T cell receptor beta chains were read from a single sample in a study of T cells after yellow fever vaccination. TCRdb fed the 5' RACE reads into MiXCR, producing one record per CDR3 protein. The sample consists of some 560,000 distinct CDR3 sequences, approximately 16% of them appearing once. The sequencing here drew on PBMCs, taken 5 to 6 days after the first yellow fever vaccination. The receptors originated from a man aged 18 to 29 who received the YFV17D yellow fever vaccine. Each CDR3 is given with its conserved first and last residue. D genes are given only for firm matches. Size is omitted from some rows. Given values are once, few, many or a class for expanded clones.

TRBV18	NA	NA	TRBJ2-2	CASSPNTFTGELFF
TRBV6-6	NA	NA	TRBJ2-1	CASSDPGGQFF
TRBV6-2/TRBV6-3	TRBD1	few	TRBJ2-1	CAGGQGSYNEQFF
TRBV6-6	TRBD1	few	TRBJ1-4	CASEQGNNEKLFF
TRBV7-2	NA	few	TRBJ2-1	CASSLVKTAFGRNEQFF
TRBV12-5	NA	NA	TRBJ2-1	CASGFRPNEQFF
TRBV4-2	TRBD1	few	TRBJ1-5	CASSQVWTGVSDGNQPQHF
TRBV5-1	NA	many	TRBJ2-4	CASSSQGGENIQYF
TRBV29-1	NA	few	TRBJ2-1	CSVEWLNEQFF
TRBV5-1	NA	NA	TRBJ1-2	CASSLGQGRSTYGYTF
TRBV5-5	TRBD1	NA	TRBJ2-7	CASSLAGTGLYEQYF
TRBV12-3/TRBV12-4	NA	many	TRBJ2-5	CASSPTAETQYF
TRBV7-9	NA	few	TRBJ1-4	CASSPRGGSNEKLFF
TRBV20-1	NA	few	TRBJ1-5	CSARAGFQPQHF
TRBV18	NA	NA	TRBJ2-3	CASSPPSALLTYTDTQYF
TRBV12-3/TRBV12-4	TRBD1	NA	TRBJ2-5	CASSSGGLTQYF
TRBV7-3	TRBD1	NA	TRBJ2-7	CASSPTGDGEQYF
TRBV7-2	NA	few	TRBJ1-5	CASSQRQGEAQPQHF
TRBV6-1	NA	few	TRBJ2-5	CATSTTGSGPETQYF
TRBV27	NA	few	TRBJ2-2	CASSSSQRSGELFF
TRBV4-3	NA	few	TRBJ1-2	CASSQMSTENYGYTF
TRBV2	NA	few	TRBJ1-1	CASNGGRQMNTEAFF
TRBV6-1	TRBD1	NA	TRBJ2-1	CATDRVSYNEQFF
TRBV21-1	NA	NA	TRBJ1-6	CASSKNSGIPLHF
TRBV7-2	TRBD2	NA	TRBJ2-5	CASSAGTIAGETQYF
TRBV11-2	NA	many	TRBJ1-2	CASSQPRGVTNYGYTF
TRBV30	NA	NA	TRBJ2-7	CAWSTGLHYEQYF
TRBV6-1	NA	NA	TRBJ1-5	CASSGLGGDQPQHF
TRBV9	TRBD1	NA	TRBJ2-1	CASSVGPGQGREQFF
TRBV11-1	TRBD2	NA	TRBJ2-1	CASSAGTSGGASYNEQFF
TRBV15	NA	NA	TRBJ1-2	CATKDSNYGYTF
TRBV3-1	NA	NA	TRBJ2-2	CASSQVLQGSNTGELFF
TRBV5-1	NA	NA	TRBJ1-3	CASSLAGTEGNTIYF
TRBV12-3/TRBV12-4	NA	many	TRBJ2-7	CASSLNSYYEQYF
TRBV18	NA	NA	TRBJ1-2	CASSPTYRRDAYDGYTF
TRBV4-1	NA	few	TRBJ2-1	CASSQDPSGEQFF
TRBV5-1	TRBD1	few	TRBJ1-3	CASSLTPGQGSSGNTIYF
TRBV11-2	TRBD2	many	TRBJ2-1	CASSFTSGTYNEQFF
TRBV29-1	NA	many	TRBJ2-3	CSVRPQRGTDTQYF
TRBV27	NA	few	TRBJ1-1	CASATNGYTEAFF
TRBV10-1	NA	many	TRBJ2-5	CASSESTPASYQETQYF
TRBV28	NA	NA	TRBJ2-1	CASNPQDLYNEQFF
TRBV12-3/TRBV12-4	NA	few	TRBJ2-3	CASLKTDTQYF
TRBV12-3/TRBV12-4	NA	NA	TRBJ1-2	CASSLSSNCGYTF
TRBV14	TRBD1	few	TRBJ2-6	CATHSTGAYPGGANVLTF
TRBV7-2	TRBD2	once	TRBJ2-3	CASSRFGGAQDTQYF
TRBV7-9	NA	few	TRBJ1-2	CASSQNPGSSGYTF
TRBV7-2	NA	many	TRBJ2-3	CASSLTRWTDTQYF